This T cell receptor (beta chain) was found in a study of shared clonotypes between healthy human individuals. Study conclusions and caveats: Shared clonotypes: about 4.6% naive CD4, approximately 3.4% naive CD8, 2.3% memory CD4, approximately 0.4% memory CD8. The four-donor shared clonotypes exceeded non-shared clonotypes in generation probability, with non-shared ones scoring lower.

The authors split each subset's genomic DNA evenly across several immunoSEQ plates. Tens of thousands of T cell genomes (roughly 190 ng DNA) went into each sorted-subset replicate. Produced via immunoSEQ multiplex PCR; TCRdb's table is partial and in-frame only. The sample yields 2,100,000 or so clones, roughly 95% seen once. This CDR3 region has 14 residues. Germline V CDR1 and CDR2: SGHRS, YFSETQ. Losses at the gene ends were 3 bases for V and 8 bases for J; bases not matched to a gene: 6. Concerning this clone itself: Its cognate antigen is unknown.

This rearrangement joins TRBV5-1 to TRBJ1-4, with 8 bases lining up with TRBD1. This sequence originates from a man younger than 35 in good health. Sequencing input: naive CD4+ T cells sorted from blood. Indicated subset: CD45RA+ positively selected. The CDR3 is CASSSGGAWEKLFF. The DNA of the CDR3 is TGCGCCAGCAGCTCAGGGGGCGCTTGGGAAAAACTGTTTTTT.